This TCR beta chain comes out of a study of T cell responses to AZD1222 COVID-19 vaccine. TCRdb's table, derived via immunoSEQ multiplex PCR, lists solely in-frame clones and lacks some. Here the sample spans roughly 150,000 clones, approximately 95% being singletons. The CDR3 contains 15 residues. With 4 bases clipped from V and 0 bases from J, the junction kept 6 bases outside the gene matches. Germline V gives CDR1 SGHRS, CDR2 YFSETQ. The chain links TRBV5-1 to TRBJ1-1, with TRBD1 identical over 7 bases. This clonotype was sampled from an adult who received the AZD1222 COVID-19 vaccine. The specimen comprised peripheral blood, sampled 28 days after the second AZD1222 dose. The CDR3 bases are TGCGCCAGCAGCCCAAGTGGGACAGTGAACACTGAAGCTTTCTTT. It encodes CASSPSGTVNTEAFF.